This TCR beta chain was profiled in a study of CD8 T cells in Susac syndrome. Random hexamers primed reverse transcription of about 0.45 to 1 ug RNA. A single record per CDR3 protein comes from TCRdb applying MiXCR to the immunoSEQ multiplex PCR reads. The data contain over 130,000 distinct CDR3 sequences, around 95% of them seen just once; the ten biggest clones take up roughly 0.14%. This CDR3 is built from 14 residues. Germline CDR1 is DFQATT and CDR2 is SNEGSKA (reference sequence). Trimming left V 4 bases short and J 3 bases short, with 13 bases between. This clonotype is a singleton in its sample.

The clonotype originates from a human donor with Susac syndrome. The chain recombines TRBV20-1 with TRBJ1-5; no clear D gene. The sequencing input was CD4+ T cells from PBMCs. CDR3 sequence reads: CSATPPSANQPQHF. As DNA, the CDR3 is TGCAGTGCTACCCCCCCCTCGGCCAATCAGCCCCAGCATTTT.